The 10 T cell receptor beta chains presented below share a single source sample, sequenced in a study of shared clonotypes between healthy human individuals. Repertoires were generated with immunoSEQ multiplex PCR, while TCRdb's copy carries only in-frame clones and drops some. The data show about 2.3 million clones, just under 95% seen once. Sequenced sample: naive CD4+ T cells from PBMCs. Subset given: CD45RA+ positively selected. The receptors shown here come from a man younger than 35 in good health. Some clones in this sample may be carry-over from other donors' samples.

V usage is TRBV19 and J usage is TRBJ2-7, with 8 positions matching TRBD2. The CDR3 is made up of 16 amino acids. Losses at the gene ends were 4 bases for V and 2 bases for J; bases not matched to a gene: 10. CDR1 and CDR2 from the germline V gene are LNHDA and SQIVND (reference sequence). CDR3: CASSTPGGSWPYEQYF. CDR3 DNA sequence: TGTGCCAGTAGTACCCCGGGGGGGTCTTGGCCCTACGAGCAGTACTTC.

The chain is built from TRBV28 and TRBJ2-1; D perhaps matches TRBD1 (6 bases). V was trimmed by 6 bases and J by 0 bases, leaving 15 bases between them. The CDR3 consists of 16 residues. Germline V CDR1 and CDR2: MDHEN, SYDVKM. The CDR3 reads CASSYNRDTSYNEQFF. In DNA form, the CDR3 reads TGTGCCAGCAGCTATAACCGGGACACCTCCTACAATGAGCAGTTCTTC. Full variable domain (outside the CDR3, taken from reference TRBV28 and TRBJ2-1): DVKVTQSSRYLVKRTGEKVFLECVQDMDHENMFWYRQDPGLGLRLIYFSYDVKMKEKGDIPEGYSVSREKKERFSLILESASTNQTSMYLCASSYNRDTSYNEQFFGPGTRLTVL.

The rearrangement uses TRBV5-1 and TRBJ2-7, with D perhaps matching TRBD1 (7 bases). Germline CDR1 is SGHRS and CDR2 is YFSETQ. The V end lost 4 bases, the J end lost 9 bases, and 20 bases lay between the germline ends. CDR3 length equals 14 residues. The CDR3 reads CASSPWGRGDGQYF. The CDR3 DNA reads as TGCGCCAGCAGCCCGTGGGGCAGGGGGGACGGGCAGTACTTC.

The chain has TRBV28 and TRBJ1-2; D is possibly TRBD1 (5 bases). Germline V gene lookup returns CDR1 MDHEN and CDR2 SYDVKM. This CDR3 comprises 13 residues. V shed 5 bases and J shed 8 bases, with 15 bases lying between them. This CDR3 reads CASSPGTLPGYTF. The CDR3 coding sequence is TGTGCCAGCAGTCCAGGGACTCTTCCGGGCTACACCTTC.

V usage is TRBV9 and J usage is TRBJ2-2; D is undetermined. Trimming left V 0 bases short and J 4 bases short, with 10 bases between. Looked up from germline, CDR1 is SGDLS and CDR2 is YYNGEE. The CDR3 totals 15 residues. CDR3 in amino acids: CASSVDPSGTGELFF. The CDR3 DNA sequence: TGTGCCAGCAGCGTAGACCCCTCGGGCACCGGGGAGCTGTTTTTT.

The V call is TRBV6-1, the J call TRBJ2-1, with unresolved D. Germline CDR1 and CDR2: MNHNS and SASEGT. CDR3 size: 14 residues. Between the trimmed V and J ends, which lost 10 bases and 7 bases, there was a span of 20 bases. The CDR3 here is CATRRALGSNEQFF. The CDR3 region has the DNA TGTGCCACGCGCCGGGCCCTCGGGTCGAATGAGCAGTTCTTC.

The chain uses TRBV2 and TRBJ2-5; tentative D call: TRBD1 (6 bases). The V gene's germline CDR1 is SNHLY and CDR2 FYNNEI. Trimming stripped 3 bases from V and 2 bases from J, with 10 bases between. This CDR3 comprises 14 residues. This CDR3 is CASSDLTGQETQYF. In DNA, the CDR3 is TGTGCCAGCAGTGACCTGACAGGACAAGAGACCCAGTACTTC.

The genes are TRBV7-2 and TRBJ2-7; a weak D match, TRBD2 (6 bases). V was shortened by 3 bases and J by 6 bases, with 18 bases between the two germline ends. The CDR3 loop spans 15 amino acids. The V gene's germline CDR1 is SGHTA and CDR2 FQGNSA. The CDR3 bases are TGTGCCAGCAGCTTTTCTTGGGGGGAGGACGTCGAGCAGTACTTC. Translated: CASSFSWGEDVEQYF.

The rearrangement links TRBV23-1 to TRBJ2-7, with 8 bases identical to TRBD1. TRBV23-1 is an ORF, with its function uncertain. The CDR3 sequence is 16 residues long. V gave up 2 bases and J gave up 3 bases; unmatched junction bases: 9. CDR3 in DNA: TGCGCCAGCAGTCAACCCGACAGGGGTAGGTACTACGAGCAGTACTTC. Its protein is CASSQPDRGRYYEQYF.

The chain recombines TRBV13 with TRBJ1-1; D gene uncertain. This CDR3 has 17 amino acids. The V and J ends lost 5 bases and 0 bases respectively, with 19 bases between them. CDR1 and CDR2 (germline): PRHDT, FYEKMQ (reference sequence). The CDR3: CASSTSANSYMNTEAFF. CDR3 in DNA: TGTGCCAGCAGCACCTCAGCGAACAGCTATATGAACACTGAAGCTTTCTTT.